This TCR beta chain was observed in a study of blood T cell repertoires in COVID-19. Study details: Material from acute and convalescent COVID-19 was sourced from the United States, Italy and Spain. PBMCs, B-cell-depleted T cells, or T cells provided the cDNA or gDNA that made up the material.

Looked up from germline, CDR1 is SGHRS and CDR2 is YFSETQ. CDR3 length: 17 residues. Trimming cost V 0 bases and J 4 bases; bases outside gene matches: 11. There are a few counts of this clone. In the study's own analysis: Reference gene primer amplification yielded estimated nucleated cell counts. Libraries were prepared by immunoSEQ multiplex PCR; TCRdb keeps only in-frame clonotypes and omits some of them. V and J calls and clone size are those listed in that table; D and trimming were worked out from the DNA. Here the sample spans 140,000 to 150,000 clones, 75% to 90% being singletons. V gene TRBV5-1 combines with J gene TRBJ1-2; 8 nucleotides align to TRBD1. This sequence originates from a man in his fifties or sixties who had recovered from COVID-19. Material: peripheral blood. CDR3 bases: TGCGCCAGCAGCTTGGGGTCAGGGGGCAGGACTCCCTATGGCTACACCTTC. This sequence encodes CASSLGSGGRTPYGYTF.